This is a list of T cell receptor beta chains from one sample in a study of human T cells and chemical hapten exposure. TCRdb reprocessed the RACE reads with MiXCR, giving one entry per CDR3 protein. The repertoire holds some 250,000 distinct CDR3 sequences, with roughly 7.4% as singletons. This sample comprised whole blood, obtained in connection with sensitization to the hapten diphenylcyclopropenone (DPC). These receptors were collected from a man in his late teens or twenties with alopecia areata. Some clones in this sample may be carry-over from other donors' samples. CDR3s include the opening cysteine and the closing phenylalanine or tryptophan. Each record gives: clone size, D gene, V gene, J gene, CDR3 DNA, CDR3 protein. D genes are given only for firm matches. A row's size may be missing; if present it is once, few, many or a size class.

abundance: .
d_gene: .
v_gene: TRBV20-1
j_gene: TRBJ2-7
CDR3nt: TGCAGTGCTAGTCCGGGAAACTCCTACGAGCAGTACTTC
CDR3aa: CSASPGNSYEQYF

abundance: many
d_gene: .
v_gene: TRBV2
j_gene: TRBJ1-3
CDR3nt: TGTGCCAGCAGCTTCTTAAACACCATATATTTT
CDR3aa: CASSFLNTIYF

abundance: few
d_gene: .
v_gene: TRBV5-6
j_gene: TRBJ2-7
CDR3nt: TGTGCCAGCAGCCCGGGACGCCGGGACGAGCAGTACTTC
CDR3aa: CASSPGRRDEQYF

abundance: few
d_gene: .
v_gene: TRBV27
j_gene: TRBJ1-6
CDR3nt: TGTGCCAGCAGTTTCCAGGTTATCACACATTCACCCCTCCACTTT
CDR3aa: CASSFQVITHSPLHF

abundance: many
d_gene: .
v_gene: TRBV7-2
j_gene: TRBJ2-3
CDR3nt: TGTGCCAGCAGCTTAGGGCTAGCCGCAGATACGCAGTATTTT
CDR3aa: CASSLGLAADTQYF

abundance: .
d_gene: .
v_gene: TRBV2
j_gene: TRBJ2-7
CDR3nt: TGTGCCAGCAGGGCCAGTGCAGCCTACGAGCAGTACTTC
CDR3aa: CASRASAAYEQYF

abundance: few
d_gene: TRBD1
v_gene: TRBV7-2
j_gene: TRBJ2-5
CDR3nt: TGTGCCAGCAGCTTGCTGGGACAGCTACCATACTTC
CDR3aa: CASSLLGQLPYF

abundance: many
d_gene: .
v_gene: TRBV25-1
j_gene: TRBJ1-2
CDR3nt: TGTGCCAGCAGTGGCGGCGTGCGGTACTATGGCTACACCTTC
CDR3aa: CASSGGVRYYGYTF

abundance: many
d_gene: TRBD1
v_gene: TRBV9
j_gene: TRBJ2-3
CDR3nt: TGTGCCAGCAGCGCTACAGGGGGCGAGGGAGTGACGCAGTATTTT
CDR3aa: CASSATGGEGVTQYF

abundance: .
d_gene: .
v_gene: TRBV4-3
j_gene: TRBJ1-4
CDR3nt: TGCGCCAGCAGCAAACAAGGAAGTTCGGGAAAACTGTTTTTT
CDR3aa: CASSKQGSSGKLFF

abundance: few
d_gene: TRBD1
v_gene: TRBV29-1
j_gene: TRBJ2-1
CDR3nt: TGCAGCGTTGACCCGACAGGGGCATACAATGAGCAGTTCTTC
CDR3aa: CSVDPTGAYNEQFF

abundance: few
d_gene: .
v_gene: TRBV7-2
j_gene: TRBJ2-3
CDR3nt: TGTGCCAGCAGCTTGGGGGGGCCCCACACAGATACGCAGTATTTT
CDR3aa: CASSLGGPHTDTQYF

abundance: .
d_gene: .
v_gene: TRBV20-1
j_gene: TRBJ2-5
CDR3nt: TGCAGTGCTAGAGATATTGCCCAAGAGACCCAGTACTTC
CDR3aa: CSARDIAQETQYF

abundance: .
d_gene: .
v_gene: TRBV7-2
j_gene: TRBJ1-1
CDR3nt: TGTGCCAGCAGTCCCTACGCGGTTGACACTGAAGCTTTCTTT
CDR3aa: CASSPYAVDTEAFF

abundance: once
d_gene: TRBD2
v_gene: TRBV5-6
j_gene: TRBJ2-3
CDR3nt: TGTGCCAGCAGCTTTGAGACTAGCGGGGACGCCGATACGCAGTATTTT
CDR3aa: CASSFETSGDADTQYF

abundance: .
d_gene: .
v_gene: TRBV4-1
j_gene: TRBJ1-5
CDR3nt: TGCGCCAGCAGCCAAGCCGGGGGAGACGGTCAGCCCCAGCATTTT
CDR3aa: CASSQAGGDGQPQHF

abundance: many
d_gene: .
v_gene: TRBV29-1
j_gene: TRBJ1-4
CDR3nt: TGCAGCGTTGAAGAGGGAGTGGAGGGCCTGGGGGAAAAACTGTTTTTT
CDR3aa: CSVEEGVEGLGEKLFF

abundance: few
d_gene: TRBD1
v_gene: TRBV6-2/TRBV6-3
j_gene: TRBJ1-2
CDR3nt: TGTGCCAGCAAGACAGGGTTGGTGCTCGGCTACACCTTC
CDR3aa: CASKTGLVLGYTF

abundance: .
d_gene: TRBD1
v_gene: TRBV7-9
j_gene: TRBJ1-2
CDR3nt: TGTGCCAGCAGCTCCTTACCGGGACAGTATGGCTACACCTTC
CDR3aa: CASSSLPGQYGYTF

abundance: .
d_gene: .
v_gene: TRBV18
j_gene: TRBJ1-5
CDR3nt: TGTGCCAGCTCCCCAGATCACAGGGTCAATCAGCCCCAGCATTTT
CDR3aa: CASSPDHRVNQPQHF

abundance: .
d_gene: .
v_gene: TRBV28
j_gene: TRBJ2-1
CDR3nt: TGTGCCAGCAGTTTACTTAAACTAGGGAATGAGCAGTTCTTC
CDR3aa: CASSLLKLGNEQFF

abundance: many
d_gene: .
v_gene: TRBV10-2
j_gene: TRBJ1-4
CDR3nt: TGCGCCAGCAGTTCGATCAAGCAGGCGCGGAATGAAAAACTGTTTTTT
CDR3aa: CASSSIKQARNEKLFF

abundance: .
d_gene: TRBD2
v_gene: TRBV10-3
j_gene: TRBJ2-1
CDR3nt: TGTGCCACCCACGGGACTAGCGGGGGCCTTTCCTACAATGAGCAGTTCTTC
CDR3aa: CATHGTSGGLSYNEQFF

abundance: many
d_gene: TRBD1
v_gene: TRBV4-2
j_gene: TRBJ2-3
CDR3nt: TGTGCCAGCAGCCATCGGCCGGACAGGAGCACAGATACGCAGTATTTT
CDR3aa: CASSHRPDRSTDTQYF

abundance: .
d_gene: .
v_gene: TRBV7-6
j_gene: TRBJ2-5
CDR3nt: TGTGCCAGCAGCTTAGGAGTAGAGACCCAGTACTTC
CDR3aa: CASSLGVETQYF

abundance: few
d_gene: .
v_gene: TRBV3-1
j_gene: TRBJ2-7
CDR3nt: TGTGCCAGCAGCCAAGCCAGGGGAGGCGAGCAGTACTTC
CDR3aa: CASSQARGGEQYF

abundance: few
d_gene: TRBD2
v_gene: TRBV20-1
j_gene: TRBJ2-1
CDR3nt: TGCAGTGCTAGAGTCAGCGGGGGCCTTTACAATGAGCAGTTCTTC
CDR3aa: CSARVSGGLYNEQFF

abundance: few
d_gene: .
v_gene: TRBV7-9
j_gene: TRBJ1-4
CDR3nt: TGTGCCAGCAGCTTAGTGGCGGAAAAACTGTTTTTT
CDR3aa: CASSLVAEKLFF

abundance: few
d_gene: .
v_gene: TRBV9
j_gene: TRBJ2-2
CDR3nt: TGTGCCAGCAGCGTGGGGACAACCCGGACCACCGGGGAGCTGTTTTTT
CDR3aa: CASSVGTTRTTGELFF

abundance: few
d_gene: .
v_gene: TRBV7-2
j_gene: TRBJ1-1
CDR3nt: TGTGCCAGCAGCCAACCCCGAGAGAGGGCTTTCTTT
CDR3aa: CASSQPRERAFF

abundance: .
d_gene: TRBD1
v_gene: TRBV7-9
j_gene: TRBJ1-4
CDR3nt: TGTGCCAGCAGCTTCCTGAAGGGACAGGGGTTTTACGGGTCAACTAATGAAAAACTGTTTTTT
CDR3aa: CASSFLKGQGFYGSTNEKLFF

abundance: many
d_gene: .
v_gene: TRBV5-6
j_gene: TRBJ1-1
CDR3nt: TGTGCCAGCAGTTCAACAGGCCACACTGAAGCTTTCTTT
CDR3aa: CASSSTGHTEAFF

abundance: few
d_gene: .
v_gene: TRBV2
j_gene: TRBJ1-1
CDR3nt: TGTGCCAGCAGTGTCCTGGACGGGCGAGAAGCTTTCTTT
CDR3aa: CASSVLDGREAFF

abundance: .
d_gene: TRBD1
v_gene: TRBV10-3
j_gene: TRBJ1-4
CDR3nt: TGTGCCATCCGGGACAGGGAAAAACTGTTTTTT
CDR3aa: CAIRDREKLFF

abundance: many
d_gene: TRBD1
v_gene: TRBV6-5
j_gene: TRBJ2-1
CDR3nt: TGTGCCAGCAGCCCCGGGACAGGGGGCAATGAGCAGTTCTTC
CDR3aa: CASSPGTGGNEQFF

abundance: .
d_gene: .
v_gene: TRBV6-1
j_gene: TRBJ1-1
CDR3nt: TGTGCCAGCAGTGATGTACGGGGCGCTGAAGCTTTCTTT
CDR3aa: CASSDVRGAEAFF

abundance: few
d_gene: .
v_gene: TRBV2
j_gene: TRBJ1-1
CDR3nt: TGTGCCAGCAGTCCGGGGAACCTACGCACTGAAGCTTTCTTT
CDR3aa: CASSPGNLRTEAFF

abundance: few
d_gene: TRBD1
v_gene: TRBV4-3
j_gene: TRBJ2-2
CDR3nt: TGCGCCAGCAGCCAACGGACAGGTTCGAACACCGGGGAGCTGTTTTTT
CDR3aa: CASSQRTGSNTGELFF

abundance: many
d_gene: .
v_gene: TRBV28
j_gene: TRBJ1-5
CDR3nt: TGTGCCAGCAGCAAATTAACAGGCCTTAATCAGCCCCAGCATTTT
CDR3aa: CASSKLTGLNQPQHF

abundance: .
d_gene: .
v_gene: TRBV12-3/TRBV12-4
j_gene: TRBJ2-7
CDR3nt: TGTGCCAGCAGTTTACGACAGCCCTACGAGCAGTACTTC
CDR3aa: CASSLRQPYEQYF

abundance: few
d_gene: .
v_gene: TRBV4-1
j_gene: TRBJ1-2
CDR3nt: TGCGCCAGCAGTCTCCACCAAGAGAACTATGGCTACACCTTC
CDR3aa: CASSLHQENYGYTF

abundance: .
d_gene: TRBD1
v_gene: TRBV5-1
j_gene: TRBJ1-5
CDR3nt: TGCGCCAGCACGGAGGGGGCTGGGGATAGCAATCAGCCCCAGCATTTT
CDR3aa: CASTEGAGDSNQPQHF

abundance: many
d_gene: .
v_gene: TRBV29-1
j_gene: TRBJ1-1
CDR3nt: TGCAGCGTTGACATAGGGGGGACCACTGAAGCTTTCTTT
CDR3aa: CSVDIGGTTEAFF

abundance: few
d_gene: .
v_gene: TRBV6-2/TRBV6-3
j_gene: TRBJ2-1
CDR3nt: TGTGCCAGCAGGTGGGGATCGGGGTATGAGCAGTTCTTC
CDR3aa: CASRWGSGYEQFF

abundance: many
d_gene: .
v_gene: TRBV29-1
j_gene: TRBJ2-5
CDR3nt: TGCAGCGTTGAGGAGGGGCAGGGGACCCAGTACTTC
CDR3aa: CSVEEGQGTQYF

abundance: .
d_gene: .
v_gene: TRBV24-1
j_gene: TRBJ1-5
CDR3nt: TGTGCCACCAGTGACCCTTACCAGCCCCAGCATTTT
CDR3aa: CATSDPYQPQHF

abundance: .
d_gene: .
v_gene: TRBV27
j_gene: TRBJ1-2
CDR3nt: TGTGCCAGCAGTCCATTACAGGGCTACTATGGCTACACCTTC
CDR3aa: CASSPLQGYYGYTF

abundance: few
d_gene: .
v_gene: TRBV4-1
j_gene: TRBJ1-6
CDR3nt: TGCGCCAGCAGCCAAGAACTAACAGTCTATAATTCACCCCTCCACTTT
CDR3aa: CASSQELTVYNSPLHF